The 8 T cell receptor beta chains presented below share a single source sample, sequenced in a study of spatial heterogeneity in lung cancer. Specified time point: blood at routine non-recurrence follow-up after resection. TCRdb redid the calling of the 5' RACE reads with MiXCR, one entry per CDR3 protein. The table shows roughly 120,000 distinct CDR3 sequences, with 9.5% to 14% occurring only once. The material sequenced was PBMCs, taken at follow-up. The receptors were sampled from a female donor with early-stage non-small cell lung cancer.

This clonotype was seen at least ten times. V usage is TRBV11-2 and J usage is TRBJ1-2; 8 bases are shared with TRBD1. CDR3 length equals 15 residues. The germline CDR1 and CDR2 sequences are SGHAT and FQNNGV. Trimming took 5 bases from V and 6 from J; bases not matched to a gene: 11. The CDR3 DNA reads as TGTGCCAGCAGCCCCCTCAGGGGGCGGACGGATGGCTACACCTTC. Amino acid sequence: CASSPLRGRTDGYTF.

This clonotype was picked up many times. The chain joins TRBV6-6 to TRBJ2-1; 8 bases line up with TRBD2. Germline values: CDR1 MNHNY, CDR2 SVGAGI (reference sequence). V trimming: 6 bases; J trimming: 8 bases; junction bases outside the gene matches: 15. The CDR3 covers 16 residues. The CDR3 DNA sequence: TGTGCCAGCAGCGACCCCAATCCGGGACTAGGTCATGAGCAGTTCTTC. Its translation is CASSDPNPGLGHEQFF.

The chain combines TRBV9 with TRBJ2-7, with a weak D call TRBD1 (6 bases). V lost 3 bases and J lost 2, with 21 bases in between. Germline V CDR1 and CDR2: SGDLS, YYNGEE. This CDR3 spans 17 amino acids. CDR3 protein: CASSEGTGHFTPYEQYF. The CDR3 bases are TGTGCCAGCAGCGAGGGGACGGGACACTTTACCCCCTACGAGCAGTACTTC.

This clonotype came up a few times. The genes are TRBV5-1 and TRBJ2-7, with 10 bases matching TRBD2. Germline-derived CDR1 and CDR2 are SGHRS and YFSETQ. This CDR3 region has 14 residues. The ends lost 0 bases at V and 5 bases at J; junction bases unmatched: 2. The CDR3 region has the DNA TGCGCCAGCAGCTTGGTGCTAGCGGGAGACGAGCAGTACTTC. Translated: CASSLVLAGDEQYF.

The CDR3 DNA reads as TGTGCCAGCAGTTACTCCTCGCAGGGGGCGCGGGCCGGCTACACCTTC. It specifies CASSYSSQGARAGYTF. The genes are TRBV6-6 and TRBJ1-2; TRBD1 aligns across 8 bases. The CDR3 runs to 16 residues. The V segment lost 0 bases and the J segment 8 bases; nucleotides outside the gene matches: 11. Germline CDR1 reads MNHNY; CDR2 reads SVGAGI (reference sequence).

This clonotype was seen at least ten times. This sequence joins TRBV6-2 or TRBV6-3 and TRBJ2-1, with 7 bases matching TRBD1. The CDR3 is 15 residues long. The V gene end was trimmed by 5 bases and the J gene end by 7 bases; junction bases not matched to a gene: 11. Germline lookup yields CDR1 MNHEY and CDR2 SVGEGT. CDR3 nucleotides: TGTGCCAGCAGTAGAGACAGGGCCAGAGGGAATGAGCAGTTCTTC. As protein: CASSRDRARGNEQFF.

This clonotype was seen a few times. The chain couples TRBV5-1 to TRBJ1-4; 9 bases map to TRBD1. Germline V CDR1 and CDR2: SGHRS, YFSETQ. The CDR3 spans 15 residues. Trimming at V came to 3 bases and at J to 5 bases, leaving 5 bases not matched to a gene. CDR3 coding DNA: TGCGCCAGCAGCTGGGAGACAGGGGGGAATGAAAAACTGTTTTTT. Its translation: CASSWETGGNEKLFF.

The chain combines TRBV6-5 with TRBJ1-1; 7 bases are shared with TRBD1. Looked up from germline, CDR1 is MNHEY and CDR2 is SVGAGI. The CDR3 covers 13 residues. V trimming: 6 bases; J trimming: 6 bases; junction bases outside the gene matches: 7. CDR3 protein: CASRADRVAEAFF. Here the CDR3 DNA reads TGTGCCAGCAGGGCCGACAGGGTTGCTGAAGCTTTCTTT.